The entry that follows covers one T cell receptor beta chain sequence. Its cognate antigen has yet to be identified. Per-nucleotide qualities are absent, and no much larger clonotype sits a single base away. The CDR3 measures 16 amino acids from cysteine to phenylalanine. CDR3 DNA is the only sequence kept; it has 48 bases, read in frame from the first base. The germline V gene gives CDR1 as SGHDN and CDR2 as FVKESK. V is shortened by 4 bases, J by 3 bases, and the region joining them spans 19 bases. The library was prepared using the immunoSEQ multiplex PCR assay. In its TCRdb copy, this immuneACCESS table keeps in-frame sequences only and misses some clones. Where compared with another copy, unresolved V genes explain less than half of these, and the others have no known cause. Counted in this sample were 97,000 or so clones; just over 90% of them appeared once. About 2.5% of the sample comes from the top ten.

This entry comes from a study of control samples from healthy donors and cancer patients (TCRdb year 2020). The sample consisted of blood. This clonotype was sampled from a woman aged 18 to 35 in good health. The chain is encoded by TRBV14 joined to TRBJ2-7; a weak D assignment points to TRBD1 (5 bases agree). The DNA sequence is TGTGCCAGCAGCCCATCCGGTGGCAGGGCCTTCTACGAGCAGTACTTC. Protein translation: CASSPSGGRAFYEQYF.